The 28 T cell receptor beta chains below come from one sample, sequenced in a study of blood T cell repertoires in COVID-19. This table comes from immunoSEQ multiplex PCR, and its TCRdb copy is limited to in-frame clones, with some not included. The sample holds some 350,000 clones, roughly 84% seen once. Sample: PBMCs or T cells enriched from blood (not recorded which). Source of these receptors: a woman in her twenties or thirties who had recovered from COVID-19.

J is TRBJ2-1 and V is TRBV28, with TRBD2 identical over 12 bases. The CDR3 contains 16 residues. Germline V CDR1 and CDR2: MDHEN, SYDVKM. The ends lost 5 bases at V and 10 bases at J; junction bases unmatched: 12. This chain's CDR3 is CASSLDLAGGKGEQFF. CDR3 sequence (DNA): TGTGCCAGCAGTCTTGATCTAGCGGGAGGGAAAGGGGAGCAGTTCTTC.

The CDR3 loop reads CASSYSGSNNQPQHF. DNA of the CDR3: TGTGCCAGCAGTTACTCTGGCAGTAACAATCAGCCCCAGCATTTT. V gene TRBV6-6 combines with J gene TRBJ1-5; D is ambiguous. The germline gives CDR1 MNHNY, CDR2 SVGAGI (reference sequence). The CDR3 has 15 amino acids. V lost 0 bases to trimming and J lost 3 bases, with 9 bases between them.

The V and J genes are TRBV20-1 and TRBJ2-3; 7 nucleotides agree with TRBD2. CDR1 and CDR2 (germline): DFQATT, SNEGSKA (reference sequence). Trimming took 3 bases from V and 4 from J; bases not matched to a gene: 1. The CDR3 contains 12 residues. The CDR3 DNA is TGCAGTGCTAGTCGGGAGGCAGATACGCAGTATTTT. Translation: CSASREADTQYF.

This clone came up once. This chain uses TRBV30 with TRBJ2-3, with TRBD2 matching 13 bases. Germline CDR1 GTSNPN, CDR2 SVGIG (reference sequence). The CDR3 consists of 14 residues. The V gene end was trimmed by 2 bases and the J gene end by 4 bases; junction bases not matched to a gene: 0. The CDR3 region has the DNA TGTGCCTGGAGTACTAGCGGGGGGGCAGATACGCAGTATTTT. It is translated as CAWSTSGGADTQYF.

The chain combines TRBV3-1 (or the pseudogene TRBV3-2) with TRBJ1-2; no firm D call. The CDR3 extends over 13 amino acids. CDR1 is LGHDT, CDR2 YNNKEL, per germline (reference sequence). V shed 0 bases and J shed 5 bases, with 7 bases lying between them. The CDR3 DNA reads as TGTGCCAGCAGCCAAGATCCGTTTTATGGCTACACCTTC. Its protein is CASSQDPFYGYTF.

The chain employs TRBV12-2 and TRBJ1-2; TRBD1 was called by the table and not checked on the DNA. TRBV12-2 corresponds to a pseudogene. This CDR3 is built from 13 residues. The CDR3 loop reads CASRLQGKDGYTF. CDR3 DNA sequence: TGTGCAAGTCGCTTACAGGGAAAGGACGGCTACACCTTC.

The CDR3 DNA reads TGTGCCAGCAGTTTATGGGGACAGGGGGCGGAGGAGCAGTACTTC. Its translation: CASSLWGQGAEEQYF. The V call is TRBV28, the J call TRBJ2-7, with 12 bases lining up with TRBD1. CDR3 length equals 15 residues. Germline CDR1 MDHEN, CDR2 SYDVKM. V lost 0 bases to trimming and J lost 7 bases; unmatched junction nucleotides: 4.

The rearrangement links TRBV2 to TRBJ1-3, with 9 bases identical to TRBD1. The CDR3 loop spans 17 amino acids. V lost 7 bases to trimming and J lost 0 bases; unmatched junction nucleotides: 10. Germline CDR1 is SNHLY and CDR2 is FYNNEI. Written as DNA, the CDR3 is TGTGCCAGCAACGTCCCGAACAGGGGGCCCTCTGGAAACACCATATATTTT. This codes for CASNVPNRGPSGNTIYF.

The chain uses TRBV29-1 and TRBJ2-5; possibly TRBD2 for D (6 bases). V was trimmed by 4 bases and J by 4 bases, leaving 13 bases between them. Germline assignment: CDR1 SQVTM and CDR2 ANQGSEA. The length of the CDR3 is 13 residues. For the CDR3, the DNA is TGCAGCGTTGGGGCGGTCGGGAGAGAGACCCAGTACTTC. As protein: CSVGAVGRETQYF.

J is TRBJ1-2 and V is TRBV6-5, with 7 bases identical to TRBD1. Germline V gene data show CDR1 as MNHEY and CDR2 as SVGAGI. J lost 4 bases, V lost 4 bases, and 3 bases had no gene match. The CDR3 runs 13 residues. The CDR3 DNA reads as TGTGCCAGCAGTTTAGACAGGGTCTATGGCTACACCTTC. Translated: CASSLDRVYGYTF.

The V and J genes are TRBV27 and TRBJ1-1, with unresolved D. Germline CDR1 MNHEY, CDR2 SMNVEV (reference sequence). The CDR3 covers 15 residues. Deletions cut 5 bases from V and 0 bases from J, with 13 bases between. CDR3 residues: CASSTGGQLNTEAFF. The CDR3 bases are TGTGCCAGCAGTACCGGTGGGCAGCTGAACACTGAAGCTTTCTTT.

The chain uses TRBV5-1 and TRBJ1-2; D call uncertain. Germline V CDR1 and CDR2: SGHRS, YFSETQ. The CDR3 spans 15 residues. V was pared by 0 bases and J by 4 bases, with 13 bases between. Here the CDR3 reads CASSLAAGSSYGYTF. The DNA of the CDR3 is TGCGCCAGCAGCTTGGCCGCGGGGTCGAGCTATGGCTACACCTTC.

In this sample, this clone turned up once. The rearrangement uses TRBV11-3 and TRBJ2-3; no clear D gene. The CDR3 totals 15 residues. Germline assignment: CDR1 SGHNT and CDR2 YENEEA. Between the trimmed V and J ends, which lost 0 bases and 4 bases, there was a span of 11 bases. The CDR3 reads CASSLDANGADTQYF. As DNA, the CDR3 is TGTGCCAGCAGCTTAGACGCGAACGGTGCAGATACGCAGTATTTT.

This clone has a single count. In DNA, the CDR3 is TGTGCCACCAGTGATTCCCGCAGGGCAGAGGTCTACAATGAGCAGTTCTTC. It is translated as CATSDSRRAEVYNEQFF. The genes are TRBV24-1 and TRBJ2-1, with a possible D match to TRBD1 (5 bases). From germline, CDR1 is KGHDR and CDR2 SFDVKD. The CDR3 totals 17 residues. Trimming left V 2 bases short and J 3 bases short, with 16 bases between.

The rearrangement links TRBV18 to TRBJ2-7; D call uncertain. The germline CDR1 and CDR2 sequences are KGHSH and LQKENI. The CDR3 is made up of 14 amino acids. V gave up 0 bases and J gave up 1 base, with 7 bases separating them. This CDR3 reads CASSPPYSSYEQYF. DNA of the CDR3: TGTGCCAGCTCACCACCTTACAGTTCCTACGAGCAGTACTTC.

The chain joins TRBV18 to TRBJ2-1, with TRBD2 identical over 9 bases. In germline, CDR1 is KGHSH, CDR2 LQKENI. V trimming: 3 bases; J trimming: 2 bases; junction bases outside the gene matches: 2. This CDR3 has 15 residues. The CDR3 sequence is CASSPLAGPYNEQFF. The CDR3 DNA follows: TGTGCCAGCTCACCCCTAGCGGGACCCTACAATGAGCAGTTCTTC.

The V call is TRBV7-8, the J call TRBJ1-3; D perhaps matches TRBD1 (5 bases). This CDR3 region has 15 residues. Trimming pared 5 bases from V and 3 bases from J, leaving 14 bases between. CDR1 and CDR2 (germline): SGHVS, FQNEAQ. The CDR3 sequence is CASSPPGQIGNTIYF. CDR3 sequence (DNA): TGTGCCAGCAGCCCACCAGGACAAATTGGAAACACCATATATTTT.

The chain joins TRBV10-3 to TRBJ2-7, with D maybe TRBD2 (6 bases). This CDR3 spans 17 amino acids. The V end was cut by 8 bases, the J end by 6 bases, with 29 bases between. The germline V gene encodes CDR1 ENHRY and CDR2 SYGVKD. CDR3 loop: CAIPVLTGAGAGLEQYF. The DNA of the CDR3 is TGTGCCATCCCCGTTCTAACAGGAGCAGGCGCGGGGCTCGAGCAGTACTTC.

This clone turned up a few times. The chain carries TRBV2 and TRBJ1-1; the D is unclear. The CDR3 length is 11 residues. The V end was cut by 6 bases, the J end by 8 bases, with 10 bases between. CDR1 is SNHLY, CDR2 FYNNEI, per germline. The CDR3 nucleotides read TGTGCCAGCAGGGATGGAGCGGAAGCTTTCTTT. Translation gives CASRDGAEAFF.

The CDR3 DNA is TGTGCCAGCAGCTACCCGGGACAGGGGTCGTGGGGGGCCAACGTCCTGACTTTC. It is translated as CASSYPGQGSWGANVLTF. The chain has TRBV5-6 and TRBJ2-6, with 10 bases that match TRBD1. The V segment lost 3 bases and the J segment 4 bases; nucleotides outside the gene matches: 10. The CDR3 extends over 18 amino acids. In germline, CDR1 is SGHDT, CDR2 YYEEEE.

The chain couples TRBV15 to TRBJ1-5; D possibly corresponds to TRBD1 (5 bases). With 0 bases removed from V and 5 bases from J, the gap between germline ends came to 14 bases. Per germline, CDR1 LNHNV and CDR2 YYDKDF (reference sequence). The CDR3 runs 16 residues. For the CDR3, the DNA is TGTGCCACCAGCAGAGATCCGGGGGTGGAGGATCAGCCCCAGCATTTT. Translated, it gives CATSRDPGVEDQPQHF.

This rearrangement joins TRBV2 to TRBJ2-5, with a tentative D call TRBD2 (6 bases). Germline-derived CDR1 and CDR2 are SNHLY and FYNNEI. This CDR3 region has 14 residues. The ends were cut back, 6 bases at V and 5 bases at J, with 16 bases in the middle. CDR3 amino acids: CASSEGRRGETQYF. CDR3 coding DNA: TGTGCCAGCAGCGAGGGGCGGCGGGGTGAGACCCAGTACTTC.

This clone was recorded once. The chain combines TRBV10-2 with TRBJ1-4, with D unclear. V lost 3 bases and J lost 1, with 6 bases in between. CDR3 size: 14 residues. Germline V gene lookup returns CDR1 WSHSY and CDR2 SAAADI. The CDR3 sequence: CASSDSRTNEKLFF. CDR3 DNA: TGCGCCAGCAGTGACTCTAGAACTAATGAAAAACTGTTTTTT.

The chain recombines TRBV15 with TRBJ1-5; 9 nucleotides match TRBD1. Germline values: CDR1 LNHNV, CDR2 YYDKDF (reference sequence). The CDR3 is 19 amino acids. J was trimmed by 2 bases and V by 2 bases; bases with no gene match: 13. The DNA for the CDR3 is TGTGCCACCAGCAGATTCTCCGGGACAGGGACGGAGGGCAATCAGCCCCAGCATTTT. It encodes CATSRFSGTGTEGNQPQHF.

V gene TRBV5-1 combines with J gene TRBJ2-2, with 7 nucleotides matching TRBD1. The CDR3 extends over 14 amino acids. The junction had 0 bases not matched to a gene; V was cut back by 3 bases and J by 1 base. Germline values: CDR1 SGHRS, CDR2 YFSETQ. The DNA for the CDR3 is TGCGCCAGCAGCTGGGACAGGAACACCGGGGAGCTGTTTTTT. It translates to CASSWDRNTGELFF. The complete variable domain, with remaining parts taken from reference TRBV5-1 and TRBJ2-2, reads KAGVTQTPRYLIKTRGQQVTLSCSPISGHRSVSWYQQTPGQGLQFLFEYFSETQRNKGNFPGRFSGRQFSNSRSEMNVSTLELGDSALYLCASSWDRNTGELFFGEGSRLTVL.

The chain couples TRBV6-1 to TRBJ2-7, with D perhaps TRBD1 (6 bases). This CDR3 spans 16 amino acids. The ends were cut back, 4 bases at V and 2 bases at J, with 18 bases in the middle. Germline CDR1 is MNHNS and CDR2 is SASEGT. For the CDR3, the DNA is TGTGCCAGCAGTGTCACCACACAGGGTGCCCCCTACGAGCAGTACTTC. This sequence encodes CASSVTTQGAPYEQYF.

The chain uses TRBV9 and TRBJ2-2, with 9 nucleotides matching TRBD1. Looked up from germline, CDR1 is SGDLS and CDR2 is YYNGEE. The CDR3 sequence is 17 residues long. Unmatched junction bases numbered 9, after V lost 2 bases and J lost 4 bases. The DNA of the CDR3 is TGTGCCAGCAGCGTGCCCCGCGGGACAGGGACCACCGGGGAGCTGTTTTTT. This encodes CASSVPRGTGTTGELFF.

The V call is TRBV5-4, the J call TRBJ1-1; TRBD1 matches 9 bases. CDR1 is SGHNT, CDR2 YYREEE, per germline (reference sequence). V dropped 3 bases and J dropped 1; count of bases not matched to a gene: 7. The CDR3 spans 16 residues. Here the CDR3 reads CASSSGTGLGNTEAFF. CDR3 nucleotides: TGTGCCAGCAGCTCCGGGACAGGGCTGGGGAACACTGAAGCTTTCTTT.